There are a few counts of the clone carrying this T cell receptor (beta chain). The antigen remains undetermined. The data stem from a study of spatial heterogeneity in lung cancer. In the study overall: Raw sequencing reads included, on average, more than eight appearances of each unique TCR and UMI combination.

The presence of a unique molecular identifier marked each TCR cDNA molecule. TCRdb ran MiXCR on the 5' RACE reads and lists one entry per CDR3 protein. The profile shows under 30,000 distinct CDR3 sequences, about 3.5% of them singletons. Whole-study results and caveats: Detection of ubiquitous tumor TCRs in blood was higher at resection than follow-up.

Time point: sample taken at primary tumor resection. The authors sequenced whole RNA from tumor, nontumor lung or frozen PBMC without sorting. Trimming left V 2 bases short and J 3 bases short, with 11 bases between. The CDR3 length is 15 residues. Germline loops: CDR1 MNHEY, CDR2 SVGEGT. This chain links TRBV6-2 or TRBV6-3 with TRBJ2-1; a possible D gene is TRBD1 (5 bases). This sequence was found in a female donor with early-stage non-small cell lung cancer. Here the sequenced sample was PBMCs, taken at surgery. CDR3 loop: CASSYGRADYNEQFF. Here the CDR3 DNA reads TGTGCCAGCAGTTACGGCAGGGCCGACTACAATGAGCAGTTCTTC.